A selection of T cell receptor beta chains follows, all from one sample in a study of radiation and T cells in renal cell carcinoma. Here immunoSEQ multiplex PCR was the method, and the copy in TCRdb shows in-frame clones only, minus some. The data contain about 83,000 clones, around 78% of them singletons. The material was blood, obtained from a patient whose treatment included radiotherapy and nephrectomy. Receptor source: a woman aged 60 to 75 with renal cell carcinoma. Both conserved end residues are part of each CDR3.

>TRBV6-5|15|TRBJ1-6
CASTPTLGQNSPLHF
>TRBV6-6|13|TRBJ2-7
CASSDQPTYEQYF
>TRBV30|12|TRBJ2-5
CAWSVLLETQYF
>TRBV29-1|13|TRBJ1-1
CSVEDRGPGGAFF
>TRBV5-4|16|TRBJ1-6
CASSSTARAGNSPLHF
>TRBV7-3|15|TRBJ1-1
CASSLGGAGGTEAFF
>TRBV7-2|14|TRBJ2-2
CASSSPSHGGELFF
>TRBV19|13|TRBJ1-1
CASSMWQGSEAFF
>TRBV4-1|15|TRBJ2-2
CASSQVSSASGELFF
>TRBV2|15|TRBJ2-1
CASSEAVASDSEQFF
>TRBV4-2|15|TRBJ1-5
CASSPSDREDQPQHF
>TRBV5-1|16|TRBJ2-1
CASSLAKGAGVNEQFF
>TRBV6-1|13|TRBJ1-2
CASREQGISGYTF
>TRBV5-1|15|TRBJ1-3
CASRWDPSGGNTIYF
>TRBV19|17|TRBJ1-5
CASSMSSGSGRYQPQHF
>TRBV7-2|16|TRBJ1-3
CASSLDPNVVGNTIYF
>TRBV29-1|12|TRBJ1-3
CSAQGVGNTIYF
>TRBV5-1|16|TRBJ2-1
CASSLMTGGPHNEQFF
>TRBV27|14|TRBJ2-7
CASSATGQSYEQYF
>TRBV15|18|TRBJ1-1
CATSRVRDRGFQNTEAFF
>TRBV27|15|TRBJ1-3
CASSPGGGLRNTIYF
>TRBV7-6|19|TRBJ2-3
CATAQPLAGTGNRPDTQYF
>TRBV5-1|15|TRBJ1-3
CASSNMGAGGNTIYF
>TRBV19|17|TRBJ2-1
CASSIMDSGRAPNEQFF
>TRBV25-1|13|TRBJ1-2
CASSAQDRAGYTF
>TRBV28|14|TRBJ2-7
CASSLDRVVYEQYF
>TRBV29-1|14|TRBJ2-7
CSVQGGTVSYEQYF
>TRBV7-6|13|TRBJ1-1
CASSPREDTEAFF
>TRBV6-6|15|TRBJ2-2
CASSYLGSGTGELFF
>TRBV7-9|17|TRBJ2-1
CASSLGEGWSSYNEQFF
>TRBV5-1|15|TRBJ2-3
CASSPGQPFADTQYF
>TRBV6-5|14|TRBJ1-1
CASSRAFLNTEAFF
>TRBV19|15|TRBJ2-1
CASSSQGANSRVQFF
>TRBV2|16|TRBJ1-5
CASSDPLLRKVEPQHF
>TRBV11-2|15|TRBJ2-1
CASSSWGSSYNEQFF